This T cell receptor (beta chain) was identified during a study of T cell responses to AZD1222 COVID-19 vaccine (dated by TCRdb to the early 2020s). With regard to the full study: TCR sequencing covered approximately 230 trial participants: 200 to 220 given two doses of AZD1222 and around 26 given two doses of MenACWY control vaccine. Trial participants were enrolled by age into 18-55, 56-69 and 70-plus year subgroups, with roughly 160, 29 and 62 TCR-sequenced participants respectively. Study-wide findings and limitations: Participants were mostly white British and included more females than males, and it was suggested by the authors that clonal diversity may have been underestimated. Epitopes outside the regions mutated in the B.1.351 and B.1.1.7 variants were reportedly recognized by nearly half of the unique spike-specific TCRs. Only 5 to 7 AZD1222 recipients were SARS-CoV-2 seropositive at baseline, limiting conclusions about previously exposed vaccinees. Vaccine-associated CD4 TCRs spanned the whole spike protein, with dominant responses in regions 160-218 and 743-854. Spike-specific TCR breadth and depth rose significantly after two AZD1222 doses compared with day 0 and with MenACWY recipients. Because no day 14 peak-response samples were available, the repertoires could be characterized only after the peak T cell response. In the small 56-69-year group, the increase in depth fell short of significance, most likely because of low power.

Turning to this clone: What antigen it recognizes has not been identified. Nothing much larger sits one base from this clone, and base qualities are not available.

The CDR3 regions of human TCRbeta chains were analyzed by immunosequencing. Regarding the original processing steps: Repertoire TCRs were matched against a reference library of SARS-CoV-2-specific TCRs generated with the MIRA antigen-specificity platform. Breadth was defined as the fraction of unique TCRs that were SARS-CoV-2-associated, and depth was defined as the fraction of total T cells that were SARS-CoV-2-associated. Using the MIRA data, each spike-specific TCR was assigned both to the spike region to which the TCR was reactive and to a CD4 or CD8 class. Log10-transformed breadth and depth values were compared by one-way ANOVA with Sidak's multiple comparisons tests. TCRdb carries this immuneACCESS record with in-frame sequences only. Its versions omit some clonotypes, under half of them owing to an unresolved V gene in the studies checked, with the rest unexplained. V, J and clone size are those of that table, while D and trimming were read from the DNA. This sample has 150,000 to 200,000 clones in its table, and around 88% of those were observed once. 0.95% to 1.1% of the sample belongs to the ten largest clones.

The sample's time point, from its label and the paper: about 28 days (+/-7) after the second vaccine dose. AZD1222 recipients whose second dose came at about 4 weeks and those whose second dose came at about 12 weeks were combined into one group, since spike-specific TCR depth and breadth did not differ between the two schedules. The vaccinee samples were drawn from two UK trials, COV001 and COV002, one of which was a single-blind randomized controlled phase 2/3 trial testing AZD1222 (ChAdOx1 nCoV-19) in healthy adults. Trial participant PBMC samples were collected at day 0 and day 28 after the second dose for TCRbeta chain sequencing. The source of this sequence is an adult who received the AZD1222 COVID-19 vaccine. Sequenced here: peripheral blood, sampled 28 days after the second AZD1222 dose.

The nucleotide sequence reads as follows: TGTGCCACCAGCTGGACCCGGGGGAAAGCGGCCGGGGCCAACGTCCTGACTTTC. Its protein product is CATSWTRGKAAGANVLTF. The sequence joins TRBV15 to TRBJ2-6; perhaps TRBD2 is the D gene, with 6 bases matching. Measured from the cysteine to the phenylalanine, the CDR3 is 18 residues long. This entry keeps only the CDR3 DNA: 54 bases, framed from base 1. From a lookup of the germline V gene (reference sequence), CDR1 and CDR2 are LNHNV and YYDKDF. The junction shows trimming of 5 bases on V and 4 bases on J, plus 21 bases between the germline ends.